This TCR beta chain derives from a study of T cell responses to AZD1222 COVID-19 vaccine. As for the study in general: Timing groups of about 4 and about 12 weeks for second doses were pooled.

This CDR3 has 15 residues. Deletions cut 5 bases from V and 6 bases from J, with 20 bases between. The germline V gene encodes CDR1 LNHDA and CDR2 SQIVND (reference sequence). Study-wide points: Baseline serostatus was positive in only 5 to 7 AZD1222 recipients.

Assay used: immunoSEQ multiplex PCR; TCRdb lists only in-frame clones, some missing. The table has tens of thousands of clones, approximately 89% seen once. Points on this clone: The antigen is unknown.

The clonotype originates from an adult in good health. Here the sequenced sample was peripheral blood, taken on day 0 of AZD1222 vaccination. V gene TRBV19 combines with J gene TRBJ2-7, with D tentatively TRBD2 (5 bases). The DNA of the CDR3 is TGTGCCAGTAGTCCATCGACTTCTAGCTGGGGCGAGCAGTACTTC. This sequence encodes CASSPSTSSWGEQYF.